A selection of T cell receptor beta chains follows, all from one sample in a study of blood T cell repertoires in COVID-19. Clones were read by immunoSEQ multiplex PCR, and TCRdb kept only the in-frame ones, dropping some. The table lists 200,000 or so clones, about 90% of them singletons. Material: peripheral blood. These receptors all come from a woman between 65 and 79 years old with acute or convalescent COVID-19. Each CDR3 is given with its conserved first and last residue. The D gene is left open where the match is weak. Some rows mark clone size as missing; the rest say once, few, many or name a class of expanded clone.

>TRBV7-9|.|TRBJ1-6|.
CASSLGGDNSPLHF
TGTGCCAGCAGCTTAGGGGGCGATAATTCACCCCTCCACTTT
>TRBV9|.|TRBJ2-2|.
CASSVGQAGRELFF
TGTGCCAGCAGCGTAGGGCAGGCTGGCCGGGAGCTGTTTTTT
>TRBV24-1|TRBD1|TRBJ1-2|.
CATSDLDIVQGFLYGYTF
TGTGCCACCAGTGATTTAGACATAGTACAGGGGTTTCTCTATGGCTACACCTTC
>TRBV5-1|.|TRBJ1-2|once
CASSLSTGYGYTF
TGCGCCAGCAGCTTGTCCACGGGGTATGGCTACACCTTC
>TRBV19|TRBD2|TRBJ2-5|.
CASSIKRGREETQYF
TGTGCCAGTAGTATTAAGCGGGGGAGAGAAGAGACCCAGTACTTC
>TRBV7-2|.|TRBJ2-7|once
CASSSLREQYF
TGTGCCAGCAGCTCACTACGAGAGCAGTACTTC
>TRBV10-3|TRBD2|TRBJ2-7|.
CAIRRTSGGAYEQYF
TGTGCCATCAGACGGACTAGCGGGGGGGCCTACGAGCAGTACTTC
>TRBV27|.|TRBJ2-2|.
CASSLQVDTGELFF
TGTGCCAGCAGTTTACAGGTCGACACCGGGGAGCTGTTTTTT
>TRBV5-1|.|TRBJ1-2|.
CASSLDPGRDGYTF
TGCGCCAGCAGCTTGGATCCAGGGAGGGATGGCTACACCTTC
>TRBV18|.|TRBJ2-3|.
CASLAEQGKDTQYF
TGTGCCAGCTTAGCCGAACAGGGCAAAGATACGCAGTATTTT
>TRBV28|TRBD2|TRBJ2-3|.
CASSWEGKATDTQYF
TGTGCCAGCAGTTGGGAGGGGAAGGCGACAGATACGCAGTATTTT
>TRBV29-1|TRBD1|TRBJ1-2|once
CSVDGTGDRGDGYTF
TGCAGCGTTGATGGGACAGGGGATAGAGGTGATGGCTACACCTTC
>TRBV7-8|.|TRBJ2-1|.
CASSLLRGLGNEQFF
TGTGCCAGCAGCTTATTGCGGGGCCTGGGGAATGAGCAGTTCTTC
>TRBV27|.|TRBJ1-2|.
CASSLGGTNYGYTF
TGTGCCAGCAGTTTAGGGGGGACCAACTATGGCTACACCTTC
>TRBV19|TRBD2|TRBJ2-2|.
CAILSGRNTGELFF
TGTGCCATCCTAAGCGGGAGAAACACCGGGGAGCTGTTTTTT
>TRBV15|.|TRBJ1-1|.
CATNGGGWDTEAFF
TGTGCCACCAATGGGGGGGGCTGGGACACTGAAGCTTTCTTT
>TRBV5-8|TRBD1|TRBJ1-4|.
CASNRGFATNEKLFF
TGTGCCAGCAACAGGGGTTTTGCAACTAATGAAAAACTGTTTTTT
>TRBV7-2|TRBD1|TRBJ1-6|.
CASRERSGTGNSPLHF
TGTGCCAGCAGGGAGAGGTCCGGGACAGGGAATTCACCCCTCCACTTT
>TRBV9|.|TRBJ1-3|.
CASSGVLPGGPGNTIYF
TGTGCCAGCAGCGGCGTCCTTCCCGGGGGGCCTGGAAACACCATATATTTT
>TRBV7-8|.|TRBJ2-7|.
CASSLDSVVNEQYF
TGTGCCAGCAGCTTAGACTCGGTCGTGAACGAGCAGTACTTC
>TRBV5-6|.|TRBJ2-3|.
CASSHYFPGTDTQYF
TGTGCCAGCAGCCACTATTTTCCCGGCACAGATACGCAGTATTTT
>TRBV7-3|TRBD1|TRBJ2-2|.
CASSVQGGLTGELFF
TGTGCCAGCAGCGTACAGGGGGGCCTTACCGGGGAGCTGTTTTTT
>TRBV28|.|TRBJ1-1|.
CASRGAAVNTEAFF
TGTGCCAGCCGCGGGGCGGCGGTGAACACTGAAGCTTTCTTT
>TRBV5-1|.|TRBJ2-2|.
CASSREGAGELFF
TGCGCCAGCAGCAGGGAGGGGGCCGGGGAGCTGTTTTTT